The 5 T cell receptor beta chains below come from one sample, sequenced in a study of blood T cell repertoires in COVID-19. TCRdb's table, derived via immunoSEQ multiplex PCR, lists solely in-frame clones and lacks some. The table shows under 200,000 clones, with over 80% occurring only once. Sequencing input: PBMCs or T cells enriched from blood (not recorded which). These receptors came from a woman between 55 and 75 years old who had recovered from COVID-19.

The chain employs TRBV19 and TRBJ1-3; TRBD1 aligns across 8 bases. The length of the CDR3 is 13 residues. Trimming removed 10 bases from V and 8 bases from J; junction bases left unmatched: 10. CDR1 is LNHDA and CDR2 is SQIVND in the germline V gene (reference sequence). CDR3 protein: CATIQTGEDTIYF. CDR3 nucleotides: TGTGCCACGATACAGACAGGGGAAGACACCATATATTTT.

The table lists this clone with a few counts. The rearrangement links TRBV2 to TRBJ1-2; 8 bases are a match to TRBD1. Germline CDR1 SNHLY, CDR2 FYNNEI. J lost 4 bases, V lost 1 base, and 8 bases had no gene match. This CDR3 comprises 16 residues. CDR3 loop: CASSEGHPGGGYGYTF. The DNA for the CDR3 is TGTGCCAGCAGTGAAGGTCATCCAGGGGGCGGCTATGGCTACACCTTC.

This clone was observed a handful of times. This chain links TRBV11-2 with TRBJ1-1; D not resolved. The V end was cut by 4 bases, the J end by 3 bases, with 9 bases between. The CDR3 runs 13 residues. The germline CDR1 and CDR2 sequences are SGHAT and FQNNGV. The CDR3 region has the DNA TGTGCCAGCAGCTCCCGCGCGGACACTGAAGCTTTCTTT. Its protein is CASSSRADTEAFF.

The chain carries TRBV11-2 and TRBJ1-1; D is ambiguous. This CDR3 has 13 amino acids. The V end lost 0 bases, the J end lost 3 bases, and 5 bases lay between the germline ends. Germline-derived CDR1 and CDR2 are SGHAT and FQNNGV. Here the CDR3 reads CASSLEAYTEAFF. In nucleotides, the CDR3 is TGTGCCAGCAGCTTAGAAGCTTACACTGAAGCTTTCTTT.

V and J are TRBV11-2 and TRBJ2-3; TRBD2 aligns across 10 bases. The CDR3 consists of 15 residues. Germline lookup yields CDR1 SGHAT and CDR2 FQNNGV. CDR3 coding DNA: TGTGCTTCCGCCAGGCTAGCGGGAGCGGTAGATACGCAGTATTTT. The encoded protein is CASARLAGAVDTQYF.